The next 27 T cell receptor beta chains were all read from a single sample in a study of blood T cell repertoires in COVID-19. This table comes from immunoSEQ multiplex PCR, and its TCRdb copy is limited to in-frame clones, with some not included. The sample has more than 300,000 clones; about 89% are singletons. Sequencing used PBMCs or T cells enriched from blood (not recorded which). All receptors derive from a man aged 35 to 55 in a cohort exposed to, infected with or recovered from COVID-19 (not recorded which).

CDR3 sequence (DNA): TGTGCCTGGAAGAGGGAAGTTTCTGGGGCCAACGTCCTGACTTTC. Its translation: CAWKREVSGANVLTF. The rearrangement uses TRBV30 and TRBJ2-6; a possible D gene is TRBD2 (5 bases). Between the trimmed V and J ends, which lost 4 bases and 1 base, there was a span of 11 bases. Germline V gene sequence: CDR1 GTSNPN, CDR2 SVGIG (reference sequence). The CDR3 runs 15 residues.

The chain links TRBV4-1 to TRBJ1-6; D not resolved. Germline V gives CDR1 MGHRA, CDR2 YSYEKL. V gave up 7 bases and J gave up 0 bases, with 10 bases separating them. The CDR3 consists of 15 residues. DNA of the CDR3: TGCGCCAGCACCCCTGGGAGCTCCTATAATTCACCCCTCCACTTT. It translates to CASTPGSSYNSPLHF.

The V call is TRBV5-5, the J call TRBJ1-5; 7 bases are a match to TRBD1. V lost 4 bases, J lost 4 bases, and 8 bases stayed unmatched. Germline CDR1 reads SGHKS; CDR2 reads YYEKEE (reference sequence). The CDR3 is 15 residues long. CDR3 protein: CASSPDDRVNQPQHF. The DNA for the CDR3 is TGTGCCAGCAGCCCGGATGACAGGGTTAATCAGCCCCAGCATTTT.

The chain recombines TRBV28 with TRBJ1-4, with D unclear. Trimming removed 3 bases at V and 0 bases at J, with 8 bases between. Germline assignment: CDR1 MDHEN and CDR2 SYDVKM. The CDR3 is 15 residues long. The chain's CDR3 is CASSLSYATNEKLFF. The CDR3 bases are TGTGCCAGCAGTTTGAGTTATGCAACTAATGAAAAACTGTTTTTT.

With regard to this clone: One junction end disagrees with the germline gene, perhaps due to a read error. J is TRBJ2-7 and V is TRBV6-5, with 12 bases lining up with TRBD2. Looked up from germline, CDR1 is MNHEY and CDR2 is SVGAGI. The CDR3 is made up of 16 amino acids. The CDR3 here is CASRYSWTSGNHEQYF. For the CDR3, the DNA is TGTGCCAGCAGATACTCTTGGACTAGCGGGAACCACGAGCAGTACTTC.

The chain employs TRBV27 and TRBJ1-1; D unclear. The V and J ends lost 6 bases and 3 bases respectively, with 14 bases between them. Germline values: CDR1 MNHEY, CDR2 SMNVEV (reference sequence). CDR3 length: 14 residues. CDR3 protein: CASRAPGYDTEAFF. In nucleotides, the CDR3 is TGTGCCAGCAGGGCTCCGGGATACGACACTGAAGCTTTCTTT.

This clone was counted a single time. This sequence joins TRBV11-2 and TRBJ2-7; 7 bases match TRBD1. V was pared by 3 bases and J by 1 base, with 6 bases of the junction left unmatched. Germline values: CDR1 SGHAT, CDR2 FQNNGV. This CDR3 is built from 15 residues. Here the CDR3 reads CASSFSPGQSYEQYF. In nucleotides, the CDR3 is TGTGCCAGCAGCTTCAGTCCGGGACAGTCCTACGAGCAGTACTTC.

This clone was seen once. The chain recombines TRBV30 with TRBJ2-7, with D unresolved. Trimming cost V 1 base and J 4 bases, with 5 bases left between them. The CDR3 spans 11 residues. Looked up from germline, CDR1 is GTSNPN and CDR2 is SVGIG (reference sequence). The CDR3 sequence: CAWSGRYEQYF. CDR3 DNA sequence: TGTGCCTGGAGTGGGCGGTACGAGCAGTACTTC.

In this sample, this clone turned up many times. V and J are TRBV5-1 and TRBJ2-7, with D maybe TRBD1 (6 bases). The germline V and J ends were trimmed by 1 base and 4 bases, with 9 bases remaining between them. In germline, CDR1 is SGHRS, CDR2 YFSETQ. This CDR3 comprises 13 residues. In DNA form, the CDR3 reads TGCGCCAGCAGCTTGAACAGGGAATACGAGCAGTACTTC. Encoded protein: CASSLNREYEQYF. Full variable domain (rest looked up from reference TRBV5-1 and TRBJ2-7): KAGVTQTPRYLIKTRGQQVTLSCSPISGHRSVSWYQQTPGQGLQFLFEYFSETQRNKGNFPGRFSGRQFSNSRSEMNVSTLELGDSALYLCASSLNREYEQYFGPGTRLTVT.

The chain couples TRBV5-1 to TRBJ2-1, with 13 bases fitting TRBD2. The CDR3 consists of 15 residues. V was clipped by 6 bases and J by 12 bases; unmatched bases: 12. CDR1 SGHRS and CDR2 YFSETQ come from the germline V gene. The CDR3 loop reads CASTGLAGVNGGQFF. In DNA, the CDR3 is TGCGCCAGCACCGGACTAGCGGGAGTAAATGGAGGGCAGTTCTTC.

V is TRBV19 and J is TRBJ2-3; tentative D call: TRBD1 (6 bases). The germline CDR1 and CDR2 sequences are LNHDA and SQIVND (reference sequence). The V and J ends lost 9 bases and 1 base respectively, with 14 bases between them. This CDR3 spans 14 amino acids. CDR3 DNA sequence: TGTGCCAGCGGAGTGACAGGAGGCACAGATACGCAGTATTTT. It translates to CASGVTGGTDTQYF.

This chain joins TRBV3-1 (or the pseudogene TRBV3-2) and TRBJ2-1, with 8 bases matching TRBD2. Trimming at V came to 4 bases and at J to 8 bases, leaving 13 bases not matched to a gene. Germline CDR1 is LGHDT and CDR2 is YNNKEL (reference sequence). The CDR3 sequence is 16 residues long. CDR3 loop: CASSPSSGTSIYEQFF. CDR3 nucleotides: TGTGCCAGCAGCCCAAGCTCCGGGACTAGTATCTATGAGCAGTTCTTC.

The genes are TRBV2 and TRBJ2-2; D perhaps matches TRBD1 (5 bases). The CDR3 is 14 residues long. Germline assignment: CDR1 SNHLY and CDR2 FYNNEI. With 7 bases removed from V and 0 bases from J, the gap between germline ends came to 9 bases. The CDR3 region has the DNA TGTGCCAGCACAGGGCGAACGAACACCGGGGAGCTGTTTTTT. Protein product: CASTGRTNTGELFF.

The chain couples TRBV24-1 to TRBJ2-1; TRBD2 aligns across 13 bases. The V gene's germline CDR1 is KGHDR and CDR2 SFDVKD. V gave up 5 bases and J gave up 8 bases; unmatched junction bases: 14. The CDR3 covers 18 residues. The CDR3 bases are TGTGCCACCAGTGGCTACCCTCAACTAGCGGGAGGGTTCGATGAGCAGTTCTTC. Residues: CATSGYPQLAGGFDEQFF.

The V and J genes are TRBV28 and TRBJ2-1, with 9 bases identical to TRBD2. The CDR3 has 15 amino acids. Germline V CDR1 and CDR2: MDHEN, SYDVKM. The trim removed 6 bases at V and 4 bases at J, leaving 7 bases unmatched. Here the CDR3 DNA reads TGTGCCAGCAGCCTAGCGGGGCGTATTTACAATGAGCAGTTCTTC. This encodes CASSLAGRIYNEQFF. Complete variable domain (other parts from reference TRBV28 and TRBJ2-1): DVKVTQSSRYLVKRTGEKVFLECVQDMDHENMFWYRQDPGLGLRLIYFSYDVKMKEKGDIPEGYSVSREKKERFSLILESASTNQTSMYLCASSLAGRIYNEQFFGPGTRLTVL.

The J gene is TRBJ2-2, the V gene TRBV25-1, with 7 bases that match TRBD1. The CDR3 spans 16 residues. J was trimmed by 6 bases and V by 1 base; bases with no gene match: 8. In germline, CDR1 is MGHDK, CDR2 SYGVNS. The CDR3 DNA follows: TGTGCCAGCAGTGAATTGGGAGTCAGGGGGTCCGGGGAGCTGTTTTTT. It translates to CASSELGVRGSGELFF.

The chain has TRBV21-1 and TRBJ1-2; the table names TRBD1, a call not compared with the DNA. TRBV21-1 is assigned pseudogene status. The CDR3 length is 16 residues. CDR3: CASSKGGTGFNYGYTF. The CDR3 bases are TGTGCCAGCAGCAAAGGGGGGACAGGATTTAACTATGGCTACACCTTC.

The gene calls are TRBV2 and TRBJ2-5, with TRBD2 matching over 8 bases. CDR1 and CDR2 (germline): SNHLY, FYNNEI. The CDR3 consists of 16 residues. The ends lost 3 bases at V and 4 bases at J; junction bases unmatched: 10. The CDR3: CASSEYVSGITETQYF. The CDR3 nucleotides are TGTGCCAGCAGTGAGTACGTTAGCGGGATAACAGAGACCCAGTACTTC.

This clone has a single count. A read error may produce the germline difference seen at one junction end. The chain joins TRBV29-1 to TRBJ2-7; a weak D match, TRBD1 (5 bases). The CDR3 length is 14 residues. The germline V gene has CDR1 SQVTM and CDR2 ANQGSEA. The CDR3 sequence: CSVEGTQDSYEQYF. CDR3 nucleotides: TGCAGCGTAGAAGGTACACAGGACTCCTACGAGCAGTACTTC.

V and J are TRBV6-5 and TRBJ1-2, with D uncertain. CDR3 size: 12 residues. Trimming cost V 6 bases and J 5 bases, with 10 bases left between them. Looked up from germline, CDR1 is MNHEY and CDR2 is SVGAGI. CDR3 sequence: CASRTTTYGYTF. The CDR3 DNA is TGTGCCAGCAGAACTACCACTTATGGCTACACCTTC.

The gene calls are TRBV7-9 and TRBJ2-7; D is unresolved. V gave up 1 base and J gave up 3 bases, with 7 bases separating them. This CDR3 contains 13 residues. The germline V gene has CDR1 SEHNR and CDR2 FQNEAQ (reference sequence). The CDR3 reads CASSLDINYEQYF. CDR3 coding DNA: TGTGCCAGCAGCTTAGACATAAACTACGAGCAGTACTTC.

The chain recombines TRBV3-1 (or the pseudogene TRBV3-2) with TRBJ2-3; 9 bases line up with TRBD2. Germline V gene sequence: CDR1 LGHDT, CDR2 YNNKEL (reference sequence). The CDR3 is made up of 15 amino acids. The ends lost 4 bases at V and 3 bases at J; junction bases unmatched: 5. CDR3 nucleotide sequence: TGTGCCAGCAGCCGGCGTAGCGGGAGAACAGATACGCAGTATTTT. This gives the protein CASSRRSGRTDTQYF.

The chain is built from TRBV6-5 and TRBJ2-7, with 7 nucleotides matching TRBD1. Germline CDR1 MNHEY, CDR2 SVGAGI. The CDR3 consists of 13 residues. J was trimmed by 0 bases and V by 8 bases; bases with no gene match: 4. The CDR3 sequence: CASRDRSSYEQYF. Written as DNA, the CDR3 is TGTGCCAGCCGGGACAGAAGCTCCTACGAGCAGTACTTC.

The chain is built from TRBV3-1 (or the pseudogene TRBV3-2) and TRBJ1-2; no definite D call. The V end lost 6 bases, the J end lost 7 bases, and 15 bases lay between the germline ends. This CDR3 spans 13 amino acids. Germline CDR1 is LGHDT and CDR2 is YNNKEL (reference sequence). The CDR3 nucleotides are TGTGCCAGCAGGCGGGCGGCACAAGCTGGCTACACCTTC. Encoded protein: CASRRAAQAGYTF.

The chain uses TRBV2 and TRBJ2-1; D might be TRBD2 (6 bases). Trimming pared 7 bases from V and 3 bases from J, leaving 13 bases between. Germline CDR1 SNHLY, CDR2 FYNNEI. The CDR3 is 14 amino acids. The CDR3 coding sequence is TGTGCCAGCAATCTGCTAGCGAGCTACAATGAGCAGTTCTTC. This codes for CASNLLASYNEQFF.

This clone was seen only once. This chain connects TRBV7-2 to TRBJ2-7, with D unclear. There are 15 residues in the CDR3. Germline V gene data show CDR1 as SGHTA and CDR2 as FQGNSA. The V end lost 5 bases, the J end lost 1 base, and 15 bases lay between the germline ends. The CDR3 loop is CASSKTALGSYEQYF. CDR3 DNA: TGTGCCAGCAGCAAAACAGCCTTAGGATCCTACGAGCAGTACTTC.

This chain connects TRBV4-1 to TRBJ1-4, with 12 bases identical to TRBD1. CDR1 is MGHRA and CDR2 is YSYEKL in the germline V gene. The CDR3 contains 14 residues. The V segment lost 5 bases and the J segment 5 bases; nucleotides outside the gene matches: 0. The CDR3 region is CASSGTGGNEKLFF. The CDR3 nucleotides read TGCGCCAGCAGCGGGACAGGGGGCAATGAAAAACTGTTTTTT.